This passage covers 28 T cell receptor beta chains from one sample sequenced in a study of regulatory T cells in long-lasting Graves disease. This sample's time point: persistent/refractory GD, antithyroid drugs over 5 years with positive TRAb. From RNA extracted from PBMCs, the TCR library was made. For TCR beta, libraries came from iRepertoire HTBI primers and Arm-PCR of CDR3 regions. TCRdb re-called the multiplex PCR reads through MiXCR, storing one row per CDR3 protein. This sample yields around 340,000 distinct CDR3 sequences, of which around 19% are seen a single time; less than 35% belongs to the top ten. Sequenced material: peripheral blood mononuclear cells (PBMCs), taken when the disease was refractory, from a patient treated with antithyroid drugs. Receptors originate from a female donor with Graves disease.

The genes are TRBV7-2 and TRBJ1-1; possibly TRBD1 for D (6 bases). The CDR3 sequence is 15 residues long. V lost 4 bases and J lost 1, with 13 bases in between. CDR1 SGHTA and CDR2 FQGNSA come from the germline V gene. CDR3 DNA sequence: TGTGCCAGCAGCTCGAGGGACAAACCGAACACTGAAGCTTTCTTT. Protein: CASSSRDKPNTEAFF.

The table lists this clonotype with a few counts. The chain employs TRBV12-3 or TRBV12-4 and TRBJ2-1, with D perhaps matching TRBD2 (7 bases). The CDR3 is made up of 15 amino acids. V shed 7 bases and J shed 7 bases, with 20 bases lying between them. The CDR3 DNA follows: TGTGCCAGCACCCTAGGGGGGGGAGCGTTTAATGAGCAGTTCTTC. Encoded protein: CASTLGGGAFNEQFF.

The sample holds many counts of this clonotype. The genes are TRBV6-1 and TRBJ1-6; D is uncertain. CDR1 and CDR2 from the germline V gene are MNHNS and SASEGT. V shed 10 bases and J shed 0 bases, with 16 bases lying between them. The length of the CDR3 is 16 residues. CDR3 loop: CATRSQFSSYNSPLHF. CDR3 DNA: TGTGCCACCCGTAGCCAATTCAGCTCCTATAATTCACCCCTCCACTTT.

This clonotype was detected a few times. This chain uses TRBV4-2 with TRBJ2-5; D unresolved. CDR1 is LGHNA, CDR2 YNFKEQ, per germline. This CDR3 has 17 residues. V was clipped by 1 base and J by 2 bases, with 17 bases between them. The CDR3 coding sequence is TGTGCCAGCAGCCAAGTTTCAGATTCAGAGCTGCAAGAGACCCAGTACTTC. It encodes CASSQVSDSELQETQYF.

This clonotype was recorded many times. This chain uses TRBV7-2 with TRBJ2-5; D call uncertain. The CDR3 has 12 amino acids. Germline-derived CDR1 and CDR2 are SGHTA and FQGNSA. With 5 bases removed from V and 1 base from J, the gap between germline ends came to 5 bases. CDR3 residues: CASSRRQETQYF. DNA of the CDR3: TGTGCCAGCAGCCGTCGCCAAGAGACCCAGTACTTC. The full variable domain, completed using reference TRBV7-2 and TRBJ2-5, is GAGVSQSPSNKVTEKGKDVELRCDPISGHTALYWYRQSLGQGLEFLIYFQGNSAPDKSGLPSDRFSAERTGGSVSTLTIQRTQQEDSAVYLCASSRRQETQYFGPGTRLLVL.

This clonotype was recorded a few times. This chain uses TRBV12-3 or TRBV12-4 with TRBJ2-1; 9 nucleotides line up with TRBD2. V dropped 7 bases and J dropped 5; count of bases not matched to a gene: 12. The CDR3 spans 16 residues. The CDR3 reads CASTSLRTSADNEQFF. In DNA form, the CDR3 reads TGTGCCAGCACCTCACTCAGGACTAGCGCAGACAATGAGCAGTTCTTC.

Many counts were recorded for this clonotype. This chain connects TRBV7-2 to TRBJ2-7; 11 bases are shared with TRBD1. From germline, CDR1 is SGHTA and CDR2 FQGNSA. The CDR3 runs to 14 residues. V was pared by 6 bases and J by 3 bases, with 4 bases of the junction left unmatched. This CDR3 is CASSPGTGGYEQYF. As DNA, the CDR3 is TGTGCCAGCAGTCCCGGGACAGGGGGCTACGAGCAGTACTTC.

The V call is TRBV11-2, the J call TRBJ2-3; D perhaps matches TRBD2 (5 bases). The CDR3 runs 14 residues. Trimming took 1 base from V and 4 from J, leaving 9 bases between them. CDR1 is SGHAT and CDR2 is FQNNGV in the germline V gene. CDR3: CASSLGPSPDTQYF. In DNA form, the CDR3 reads TGTGCCAGCAGCTTAGGTCCTAGCCCAGATACGCAGTATTTT.

The genes are TRBV19 and TRBJ2-7; D gene ambiguous. Trimming took off 4 bases at V and 6 bases at J, with 13 bases between the two ends. The CDR3 is made up of 13 amino acids. Germline V gene lookup returns CDR1 LNHDA and CDR2 SQIVND (reference sequence). As DNA, the CDR3 is TGTGCCAGTAGTAACGGGCTCACCTGCGAGCAGTACTTC. Its protein is CASSNGLTCEQYF.

This clonotype occurred many times. V is TRBV2 and J is TRBJ2-7; tentatively, D is TRBD2 (6 bases). Per the germline V gene, CDR1 is SNHLY and CDR2 is FYNNEI. Trimming took 6 bases from V and 5 from J, leaving 14 bases between them. This CDR3 has 13 amino acids. The CDR3 nucleotides read TGTGCCAGCAGCCGGGACTCTTGGGACGAGCAGTACTTC. Translation: CASSRDSWDEQYF.

A few counts support this clonotype. The V gene is TRBV11-3, the J gene TRBJ2-7; 9 bases align to TRBD1. V was clipped by 3 bases and J by 0 bases; unmatched bases: 3. Germline V CDR1 and CDR2: SGHNT, YENEEA. CDR3 length: 15 amino acids. In nucleotides, the CDR3 is TGTGCCAGCAGCTTTGGACAGGGGTACTCCTACGAGCAGTACTTC. Protein sequence: CASSFGQGYSYEQYF.

The chain joins TRBV5-4 to TRBJ1-5; D gene unclear. CDR3 size: 13 residues. V was shortened by 3 bases and J by 6 bases, with 10 bases between the two germline ends. Germline assignment: CDR1 SGHNT and CDR2 YYREEE (reference sequence). The CDR3 sequence is CASSSNVGQPQHF. The DNA for the CDR3 is TGTGCCAGCAGCTCGAATGTGGGTCAGCCCCAGCATTTT.

This clonotype appeared many times. The rearrangement links TRBV20-1 to TRBJ1-5, with a tentative D call TRBD1 (6 bases). This CDR3 has 16 amino acids. Deletions cut 6 bases from V and 4 bases from J, with 22 bases between. CDR1 and CDR2 (germline): DFQATT, SNEGSKA (reference sequence). The CDR3 nucleotides are TGCAGTGCCCTAACGACAGGAATGTCGGGTAATCAGCCCCAGCATTTT. Residues: CSALTTGMSGNQPQHF.

This clonotype showed up just a few times. The chain links TRBV4-1 to TRBJ1-5; unclear D gene. V was clipped by 2 bases and J by 6 bases, with 14 bases between them. The V gene's germline CDR1 is MGHRA and CDR2 YSYEKL. This CDR3 region has 15 residues. The CDR3 DNA reads TGCGCCAGCAGCCAAATCGGTCGGGGTATTCAGCCCCAGCATTTT. As protein: CASSQIGRGIQPQHF.

This clonotype was counted between two and nine times. The genes are TRBV9 and TRBJ2-2; the D call may be TRBD1 or TRBD2 (6 bases each). Germline values: CDR1 SGDLS, CDR2 YYNGEE. This CDR3 has 16 amino acids. V was shortened by 0 bases and J by 5 bases, with 14 bases between the two germline ends. CDR3 nucleotide sequence: TGTGCCAGCAGCGTAGATGGGGGGCTGTTGACCGGGGAGCTGTTTTTT. It yields the protein CASSVDGGLLTGELFF.

In this sample, this clonotype turned up many times. This chain uses TRBV28 with TRBJ2-5; the D call may be TRBD1 or TRBD2 (5 bases each). With 9 bases removed from V and 4 bases from J, the gap between germline ends came to 12 bases. Germline V gene data show CDR1 as MDHEN and CDR2 as SYDVKM. The CDR3 has 12 amino acids. CDR3 residues: CASRFGGETQYF. The CDR3 nucleotides are TGTGCCAGTAGGTTTGGGGGAGAGACCCAGTACTTC.

This clonotype was seen ten or more times. The J gene is TRBJ1-4, the V gene TRBV7-9; unclear D gene. Trimming stripped 0 bases from V and 7 bases from J, with 15 bases between. Germline lookup yields CDR1 SEHNR and CDR2 FQNEAQ (reference sequence). The CDR3 loop spans 16 amino acids. The CDR3 protein is CASSLALAARGEKLFF. In nucleotides, the CDR3 is TGTGCCAGCAGCTTAGCGCTGGCGGCGCGGGGTGAAAAACTGTTTTTT.

A note on this clonotype: This may be a read error: a much more frequent sequence differs by one nucleotide. The chain employs TRBV18 and TRBJ2-1, with 9 bases fitting TRBD1. The CDR3 contains 15 residues. Germline V gene lookup returns CDR1 KGHSH and CDR2 LQKENI. CDR3 in amino acids: CAGSPGDRVVHEQFF. Written as DNA, the CDR3 is TGTGCCGGCTCACCGGGGGACAGGGTAGTACATGAGCAGTTCTTC. The full variable domain, rest sourced from reference TRBV18 and TRBJ2-1, is NAGVMQNPRHLVRRRGQEARLRCSPMKGHSHVYWYRQLPEEGLKFMVYLQKENIIDESGMPKERFSAEFPKEGPSILRIQQVVRGDSAAYFCAGSPGDRVVHEQFFGPGTRLTVL.

This clonotype was observed at least ten times. The V call is TRBV7-2, the J call TRBJ1-2; tentatively, D is TRBD1 (5 bases). The CDR3 runs 14 residues. Trimming shortened V by 5 bases and J by 4 bases, and 14 bases separated the two germline ends. Germline lookup yields CDR1 SGHTA and CDR2 FQGNSA. The CDR3 protein is CASSPLADSYGYTF. Written as DNA, the CDR3 is TGTGCCAGCAGCCCCCTAGCCGACAGCTATGGCTACACCTTC.

This clonotype occurred many times. V and J are TRBV12-3 or TRBV12-4 and TRBJ2-7, with TRBD2 identical over 7 bases. This CDR3 contains 15 residues. The junction had 10 bases not matched to a gene; V was cut back by 5 bases and J by 3 bases. Here the CDR3 DNA reads TGTGCCAGCAGTCTCGGGGGGTCCCTCTACTACGAGCAGTACTTC. Translation gives CASSLGGSLYYEQYF.

This clonotype was observed a handful of times. V is TRBV25-1 and J is TRBJ2-5; D possibly corresponds to TRBD1 (5 bases). Germline V gives CDR1 MGHDK, CDR2 SYGVNS. Between the trimmed V and J ends, which lost 3 bases and 4 bases, there was a span of 12 bases. The CDR3 covers 14 residues. In DNA, the CDR3 is TGTGCCAGCAGTGACAGGGTTGGTGGAGAGACCCAGTACTTC. Translated, it gives CASSDRVGGETQYF.

This rearrangement joins TRBV5-1 to TRBJ2-5, with D perhaps assigned TRBD1 or TRBD2 (5 bases each). Trimming removed 2 bases from V and 3 bases from J, with 14 bases in between. Per germline, CDR1 SGHRS and CDR2 YFSETQ. This CDR3 is built from 15 residues. The CDR3 nucleotides read TGCGCCAGCAGCTTAAGAGGGACGAGAAAAGAGACCCAGTACTTC. Its translation is CASSLRGTRKETQYF. Supplemented by reference TRBV5-1 and TRBJ2-5, the full variable domain reads KAGVTQTPRYLIKTRGQQVTLSCSPISGHRSVSWYQQTPGQGLQFLFEYFSETQRNKGNFPGRFSGRQFSNSRSEMNVSTLELGDSALYLCASSLRGTRKETQYFGPGTRLLVL.

Regarding this clonotype: Only one base separates this from a far larger clonotype, so it likely reflects a read error. This sequence joins TRBV6-4 and TRBJ2-7; tentative D call: TRBD1 (6 bases). Trimming took 8 bases from V and 3 from J, leaving 11 bases between them. The CDR3 covers 12 residues. CDR1 and CDR2 from the germline V gene are MRHNA and SNTAGT. The CDR3 DNA reads TGTGCCAGCGGTCTACAGGGCTACGAGCAGTACTTC. Translation gives CASGLQGYEQYF.

The table lists this clonotype with many counts. The chain is built from TRBV6-5 and TRBJ2-4; a weak D match, TRBD1 (5 bases). V was shortened by 4 bases and J by 1 base, with 14 bases between the two germline ends. The CDR3 runs 16 residues. Germline V lookup: CDR1 MNHEY, CDR2 SVGAGI. The CDR3 DNA reads TGTGCCAGCAGTTTCTCTGGGAAGGGGGCCAAAAACATTCAGTACTTC. Translated, it gives CASSFSGKGAKNIQYF.

The chain uses TRBV4-1 and TRBJ1-6, with 7 bases that match TRBD1. Germline lookup yields CDR1 MGHRA and CDR2 YSYEKL. The CDR3 runs to 16 residues. Trimming took 4 bases from V and 7 from J; bases not matched to a gene: 10. This CDR3 reads CASSPLKGQLNSPLHF. The DNA for the CDR3 is TGCGCCAGCAGCCCGCTAAAGGGACAGCTCAATTCACCCCTCCACTTT.

This clonotype was counted many times. The chain has TRBV27 and TRBJ1-1; tentative D call: TRBD1 (5 bases). Germline V gives CDR1 MNHEY, CDR2 SMNVEV (reference sequence). CDR3 length equals 11 residues. V was shortened by 7 bases and J by 5 bases, with 8 bases between the two germline ends. The CDR3 DNA sequence: TGTGCCAGCACAGGGAGAACTGAAGCTTTCTTT. Translation: CASTGRTEAFF.

There are a few counts of this clonotype. Since a much larger clone is just one base distant, this may be a read error. This chain links TRBV29-1 with TRBJ1-1; 7 bases fit TRBD1. Germline CDR1 is SQVTM and CDR2 is ANQGSEA. Trimming removed 4 bases from V and 1 base from J; junction bases left unmatched: 6. CDR3 size: 14 residues. CDR3 in amino acids: CSVGMGQWNTEAFF. CDR3 DNA: TGCAGCGTTGGAATGGGACAGTGGAACACTGAAGCTTTCTTT.

This clonotype has a count of ten or more. The genes are TRBV28 and TRBJ1-1; 8 positions agree with TRBD1. This CDR3 comprises 17 residues. Germline CDR1 is MDHEN and CDR2 is SYDVKM. The junction had 9 bases not matched to a gene; V was cut back by 3 bases and J by 0 bases. The DNA of the CDR3 is TGTGCCAGCAGTTTTCTGACAGGGGTAAAGATGAACACTGAAGCTTTCTTT. Translation gives CASSFLTGVKMNTEAFF.